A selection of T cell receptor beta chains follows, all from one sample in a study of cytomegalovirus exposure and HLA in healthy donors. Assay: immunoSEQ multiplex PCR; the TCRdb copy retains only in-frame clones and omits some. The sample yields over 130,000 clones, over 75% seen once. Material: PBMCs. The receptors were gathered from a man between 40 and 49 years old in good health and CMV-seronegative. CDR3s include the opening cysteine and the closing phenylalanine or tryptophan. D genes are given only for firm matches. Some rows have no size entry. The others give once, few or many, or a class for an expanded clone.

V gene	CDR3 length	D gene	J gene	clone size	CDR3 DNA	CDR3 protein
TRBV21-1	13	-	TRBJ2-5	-	TGTGCCTCACGACAGGGGGGTCAAGAGACCCAGTACTTC	CASRQGGQETQYF
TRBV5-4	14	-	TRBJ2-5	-	TGTGCCAGCAGCTTCGAGACAGATCAAGAGACCCAGTACTTC	CASSFETDQETQYF
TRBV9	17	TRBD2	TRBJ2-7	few	TGTGCCAGCAGCGTAGGTGTGGGGAGCGGGAGGGCTGGCGAGCAGTACTTC	CASSVGVGSGRAGEQYF
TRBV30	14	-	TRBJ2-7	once	TGTGCCTGGAGTTCTGACGCCTCGGGGTACGAGCAGTACTTC	CAWSSDASGYEQYF
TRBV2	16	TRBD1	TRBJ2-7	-	TGTGCCAGCAGTGGTCAAACAGGGGGAGTTAGCTACGAGCAGTACTTC	CASSGQTGGVSYEQYF
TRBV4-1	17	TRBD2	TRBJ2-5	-	TGCGCCAGCAGCCAAGCCCTCACTAGCGGGGTAGCGGAGACCCAGTACTTC	CASSQALTSGVAETQYF
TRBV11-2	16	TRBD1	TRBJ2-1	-	TGTGCCAGCAGCTTCCTTCGGGACAGGGGAGGAAATGAGCAGTTCTTC	CASSFLRDRGGNEQFF
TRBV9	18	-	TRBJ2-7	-	TGTGCCAGCAGCGTAGCCCCCTTGGGGGGTGTTGGTTCCTACGAGCAGTACTTC	CASSVAPLGGVGSYEQYF
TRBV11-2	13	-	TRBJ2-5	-	TGTGCCAGCAGCGCTGGCCACCAAGAGACCCAGTACTTC	CASSAGHQETQYF
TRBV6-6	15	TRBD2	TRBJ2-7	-	TGTGCCAGCAGCCTACTAGCGGGAGCGTCCTACGAGCAGTACTTC	CASSLLAGASYEQYF
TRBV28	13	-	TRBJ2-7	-	TGTGCCAGCAGTGCCCGGGGTTTTTACGAGCAGTACTTC	CASSARGFYEQYF
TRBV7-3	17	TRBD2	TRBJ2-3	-	TGTGCCAGCAGCAAGGGACTAGCGGGGGAAAACACAGATACGCAGTATTTT	CASSKGLAGENTDTQYF
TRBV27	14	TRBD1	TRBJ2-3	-	TGTGCCAGCCCTGGCGACAGGGCAACTGATACGCAGTATTTT	CASPGDRATDTQYF
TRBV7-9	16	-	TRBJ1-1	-	TGTGCCAGCAGCCAATCGCCAGGCCAAATGAACACTGAAGCTTTCTTT	CASSQSPGQMNTEAFF
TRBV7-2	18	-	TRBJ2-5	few	TGTGCCAGCAGCTTAGGAAGGGGGACGGACCTAAGACAAGAGGCCCAGTACTTC	CASSLGRGTDLRQEAQYF
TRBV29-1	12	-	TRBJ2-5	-	TGCAGCGTTGTGGGTAGCGCAGAGACCCAGTACTTC	CSVVGSAETQYF
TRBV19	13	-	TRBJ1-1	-	TGTGCCAGTAGTACTAGCCTGAACACTGAAGCTTTCTTT	CASSTSLNTEAFF
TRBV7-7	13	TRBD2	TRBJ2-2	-	TGTGCCAGCAGCCCTAGCGGGGCCGGGGAGCTGTTTTTT	CASSPSGAGELFF
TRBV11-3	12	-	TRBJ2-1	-	TGTGCCAGCAGCCGACACTCGAATGAGCAGTTCTTC	CASSRHSNEQFF
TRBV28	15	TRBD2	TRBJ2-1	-	TGTGCCAGCAGTTCACGGGAGGGCCTTGGCGATGAGCAGTTCTTC	CASSSREGLGDEQFF
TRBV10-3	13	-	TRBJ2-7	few	TGTGCCACCTCGGGGGGCGCAATCTACGAGCAGTACTTC	CATSGGAIYEQYF
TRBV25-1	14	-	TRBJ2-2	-	TGTGCCAGCAGTGCGGTCTCGAACACCGGGGAGCTGTTTTTT	CASSAVSNTGELFF
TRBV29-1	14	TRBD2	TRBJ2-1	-	TGCAGCGTTGTACGGGGGGGCGCCTACAATGAGCAGTTCTTC	CSVVRGGAYNEQFF
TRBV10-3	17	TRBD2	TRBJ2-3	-	TGTGCCATCAGTGGGGCTAGCGGGGGGGCCGTGACAGATACGCAGTATTTT	CAISGASGGAVTDTQYF
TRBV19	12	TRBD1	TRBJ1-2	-	TGTGCCAGTAGGACAGGGGGGATTGGCTACACCTTC	CASRTGGIGYTF
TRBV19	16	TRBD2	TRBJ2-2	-	TGTGCCAGTAGTTTCGGGACTAGCGGGGGCACCGGGGAGCTGTTTTTT	CASSFGTSGGTGELFF
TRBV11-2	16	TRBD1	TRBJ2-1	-	TGTGCCAGCAGCTTACCTTTTGAACAGGGGAACAATGAGCAGTTCTTC	CASSLPFEQGNNEQFF
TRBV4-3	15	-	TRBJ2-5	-	TGCGCCAGCAGCCGACTCCTCAAGGAGGGAGAGACCCAGTACTTC	CASSRLLKEGETQYF
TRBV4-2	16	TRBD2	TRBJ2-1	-	TGTGCCAGCAGCCAAGACCTAGCGGGGGGTTACAATGAGCAGTTCTTC	CASSQDLAGGYNEQFF
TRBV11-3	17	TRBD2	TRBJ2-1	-	TGTGCCAGCAGCTTAGAGAGAGGCGGGAGCTCCTACAATGAGCAGTTCTTC	CASSLERGGSSYNEQFF
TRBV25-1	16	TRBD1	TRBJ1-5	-	TGTGCCAGCAGCCCCCCCGGGACAGGTACGAATCAGCCCCAGCATTTT	CASSPPGTGTNQPQHF
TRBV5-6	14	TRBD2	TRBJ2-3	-	TGTGCCAGCAGCTTGCTAGCGGGAGCAGATACGCAGTATTTT	CASSLLAGADTQYF
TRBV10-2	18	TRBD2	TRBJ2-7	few	TGCGCCAGCAGTGAGTCATTGGGTCTAGCGGGGAGCTCCTACGAGCAGTACTTC	CASSESLGLAGSSYEQYF
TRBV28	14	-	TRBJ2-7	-	TGTGCCAGCAGTCCCGTCACGGGTTTCGGCGAGCAGTACTTC	CASSPVTGFGEQYF
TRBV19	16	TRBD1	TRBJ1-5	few	TGTGCCAGTAGCATACAAACCGGGACAGCAAATCAGCCCCAGCATTTT	CASSIQTGTANQPQHF
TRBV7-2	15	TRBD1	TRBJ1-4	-	TGTGCCAGCAGCTTAGTGGCGGGACAGGATGAAAAACTGTTTTTT	CASSLVAGQDEKLFF
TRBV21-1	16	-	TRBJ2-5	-	TGTGCCAGCAGCAAAGGGGCGAGCGGGCCCCCAGAGACCCAGTACTTC	CASSKGASGPPETQYF
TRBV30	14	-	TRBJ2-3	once	TGTGCCTGGAGTGACGGAGGGGGCACAGATACGCAGTATTTT	CAWSDGGGTDTQYF
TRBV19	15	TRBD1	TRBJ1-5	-	TGTGCCAGTAGTACTACAGGGGGGAGCAATCAGCCCCAGCATTTT	CASSTTGGSNQPQHF
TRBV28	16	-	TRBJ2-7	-	TGTGCCAGCAGTTTAGAGGGGGCAGGGGGGTCCTACGAGCAGTACTTC	CASSLEGAGGSYEQYF
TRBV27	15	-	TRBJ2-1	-	TGTGCCAGCAGTTCTATTCCCCGGGGCTACAATGAGCAGTTCTTC	CASSSIPRGYNEQFF
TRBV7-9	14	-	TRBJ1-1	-	TGTGCCAGCAGCCAGGACATTGGCGGCACTGAAGCTTTCTTT	CASSQDIGGTEAFF
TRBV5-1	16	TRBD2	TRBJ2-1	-	TGCGCCAGCAGCTGGACTAGCGGACCCATGTATGATGAGCAGTTCTTC	CASSWTSGPMYDEQFF
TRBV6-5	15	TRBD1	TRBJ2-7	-	TGTGCCAGCAGTTACTACAGGGGGCGCGCCTACGAGCAGTACTTC	CASSYYRGRAYEQYF
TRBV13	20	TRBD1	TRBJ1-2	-	TGTGCCAGCAGCTTGAGGACAGGTGAGAACTCTATGGCTGCGGGCGAAGGCTACACCTTC	CASSLRTGENSMAAGEGYTF
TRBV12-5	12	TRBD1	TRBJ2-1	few	TGTGCTAGTGGTTTGAGACAGGGAGAGCAGTTCTTC	CASGLRQGEQFF
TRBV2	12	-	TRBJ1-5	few	TGTGCCAGCAGTGAGACCGGGCAGCCCCAGCATTTT	CASSETGQPQHF
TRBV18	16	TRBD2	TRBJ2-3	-	TGTGCCAGCTCACCTTTGTCGGGACTAGGATCAGATACGCAGTATTTT	CASSPLSGLGSDTQYF
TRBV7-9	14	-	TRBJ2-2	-	TGTGCCAGCAGCTTAGACGGGATCACCGGGGAGCTGTTTTTT	CASSLDGITGELFF
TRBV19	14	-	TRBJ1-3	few	TGTGCCAGTAGTATGCAGGGTTTTGGAAACACCATATATTTT	CASSMQGFGNTIYF
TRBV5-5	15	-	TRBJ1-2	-	TGTGCCAGCAGCTTGAATCCCCAGGGTTCCAAAGGCTACACCTTC	CASSLNPQGSKGYTF
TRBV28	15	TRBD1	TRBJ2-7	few	TGTGCCAGCAGTCCCGGACAGGGAAGTTCCTACGAGCAGTACTTC	CASSPGQGSSYEQYF
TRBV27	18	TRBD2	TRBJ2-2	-	TGTGCCAGCAGTTTATCGGTTGCGGCGGGAGGGCCGAGCGGGGAGCTGTTTTTT	CASSLSVAAGGPSGELFF
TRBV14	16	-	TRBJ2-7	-	TGTGCCAGCAGCCAAGATGGGAGGCCAGGAGGCTACGAGCAGTACTTC	CASSQDGRPGGYEQYF